This T cell receptor beta chain derives from a study of blood T cell repertoires in COVID-19. Study-wide background: Two negative PCRs, clearance, or symptom resolution had been documented for recovered Cohort 3 donors.

Germline CDR1 reads MNHEY; CDR2 reads SVGAGI. V was pared by 2 bases and J by 4 bases, with 5 bases of the junction left unmatched. CDR3 length: 16 residues. Only in-frame clones appear in the TCRdb table, and some are missing; sequencing was by immunoSEQ multiplex PCR. Of some 220,000 clones in the sample, 85% to 90% were seen once. The V call is TRBV6-5, the J call TRBJ2-1, with 10 nucleotides matching TRBD2. The sequenced sample was PBMCs or T cells enriched from blood (not recorded which). The sequence was collected from a woman aged 45-65 years in a cohort exposed to, infected with or recovered from COVID-19 (not recorded which). The CDR3 is CASSYPAGGIYNEQFF. CDR3 nucleotide sequence: TGTGCCAGCAGTTACCCAGCGGGGGGGATTTACAATGAGCAGTTCTTC.